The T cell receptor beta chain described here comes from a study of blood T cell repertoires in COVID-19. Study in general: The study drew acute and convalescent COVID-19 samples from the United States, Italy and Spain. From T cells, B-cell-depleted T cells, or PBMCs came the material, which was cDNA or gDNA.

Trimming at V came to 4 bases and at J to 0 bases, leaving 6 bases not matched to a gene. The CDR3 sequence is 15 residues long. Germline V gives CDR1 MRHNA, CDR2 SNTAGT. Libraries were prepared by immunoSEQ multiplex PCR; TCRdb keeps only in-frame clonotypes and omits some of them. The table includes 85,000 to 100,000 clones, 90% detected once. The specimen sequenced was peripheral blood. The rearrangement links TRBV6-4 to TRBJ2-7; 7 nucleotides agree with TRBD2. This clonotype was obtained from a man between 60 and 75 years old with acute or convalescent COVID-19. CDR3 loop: CASSANRGDSYEQYF. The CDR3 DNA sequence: TGTGCCAGCAGTGCAAATCGGGGGGACTCCTACGAGCAGTACTTC.